Presented here are 8 T cell receptor beta chains from one specimen sequenced in a study of siplizumab effects on memory and regulatory T cells. Clones were read by immunoSEQ multiplex PCR, and TCRdb kept only the in-frame ones, dropping some. Of around 110,000 clones in the sample, less than 95% are singletons; the top ten hold around 1.7%. Sequencing was done on a sample of non-Treg CD4+ T cells sorted from blood. The origin of the receptors is a human donor in good health.

V is TRBV11-2 and J is TRBJ2-2; 9 bases agree with TRBD1. The V and J ends lost 7 bases and 5 bases, in that order; junction bases with no gene match: 11. The CDR3 is 16 amino acids. Germline V gene sequence: CDR1 SGHAT, CDR2 FQNNGV. CDR3 region: CASTSTGGGGTGELFF. The CDR3 DNA sequence: TGTGCCAGCACCTCCACAGGGGGCGGAGGGACCGGGGAGCTGTTTTTT.

This chain connects TRBV27 to TRBJ2-6; D ambiguous. This CDR3 is built from 16 residues. The V and J ends lost 3 bases and 2 bases respectively, with 11 bases between them. Germline V gives CDR1 MNHEY, CDR2 SMNVEV (reference sequence). The CDR3 sequence is CASSLSFSTGANVLTF. The CDR3 region has the DNA TGTGCCAGCAGTTTGAGCTTCAGCACTGGGGCCAACGTCCTGACTTTC.

The DNA of the CDR3 is TGCGCCAGCAGCCGCGAGGGTAGCTCTGGAAACACCATATATTTT. This translates into CASSREGSSGNTIYF. The genes are TRBV5-1 and TRBJ1-3, with no clear D. The germline V gene encodes CDR1 SGHRS and CDR2 YFSETQ. V was shortened by 4 bases and J by 0 bases, with 11 bases between the two germline ends. The CDR3 length is 15 residues.

The chain is built from TRBV5-4 and TRBJ2-7; D not resolved. The CDR3 extends over 14 amino acids. Germline V lookup: CDR1 SGHNT, CDR2 YYREEE (reference sequence). Trimming stripped 2 bases from V and 2 bases from J, with 11 bases between. The CDR3: CASSLQVFPYEQYF. The CDR3 DNA reads as TGTGCCAGCAGCTTACAAGTGTTCCCCTACGAGCAGTACTTC.

The chain uses TRBV2 and TRBJ1-3, with D perhaps matching TRBD1 (5 bases). Germline V CDR1 and CDR2: SNHLY, FYNNEI. The CDR3 spans 14 residues. V was trimmed by 6 bases and J by 0 bases, leaving 9 bases between them. Here the CDR3 DNA reads TGTGCCAGCAGGGCAGGGTTCTCTGGAAACACCATATATTTT. This sequence encodes CASRAGFSGNTIYF.

The chain has TRBV5-1 and TRBJ2-1, with 11 bases that match TRBD1. This CDR3 region has 15 residues. Germline V gene data show CDR1 as SGHRS and CDR2 as YFSETQ. Trimming removed 7 bases from V and 7 bases from J; junction bases left unmatched: 10. CDR3: CASAREGQGGNEQFF. CDR3 sequence (DNA): TGCGCCAGCGCGAGGGAGGGACAGGGGGGTAATGAGCAGTTCTTC.

The chain carries TRBV11-2 and TRBJ2-2; D uncertain. Trimming took 4 bases from V and 5 from J, leaving 8 bases between them. Per the germline V gene, CDR1 is SGHAT and CDR2 is FQNNGV. The CDR3 consists of 13 residues. The CDR3 sequence: CASSSTVTGELFF. The CDR3 DNA reads TGTGCCAGCAGCTCAACGGTGACCGGGGAGCTGTTTTTT.

The chain employs TRBV7-9 and TRBJ2-7; 8 nucleotides align to TRBD2. Germline V gives CDR1 SEHNR, CDR2 FQNEAQ (reference sequence). J gave up 3 bases and V 5 bases, and 0 bases lay outside the gene matches. The CDR3 has 12 residues. This CDR3 reads CASSGTSYEQYF. The CDR3 DNA follows: TGTGCCAGCAGCGGGACTAGCTACGAGCAGTACTTC.